Shown below are 13 T cell receptor beta chains from a single sample sequenced in a study of cytomegalovirus exposure and HLA in healthy donors. PCR employed 60 Vbeta and 13 Jbeta primers. Sequencing was performed with immunoSEQ multiplex PCR; in TCRdb, only in-frame clones are kept and a portion is missing. This table has about 130,000 clones, about 78% appearing once. Sequencing was carried out using PBMCs. Receptors were obtained from a human donor in good health.

As for this clone: At the DNA level, this CDR3 is encoded by other sequences in the same sample as well. The chain is built from TRBV4-2 and TRBJ2-7, with 7 bases fitting TRBD1. This CDR3 has 14 amino acids. Germline CDR1 is LGHNA and CDR2 is YNFKEQ. V shed 4 bases, J shed 2 bases, and the junction held 5 bases outside the gene matches. CDR3 sequence reads: CASSPRTGTYEQYF. The CDR3 bases are TGTGCCAGCAGCCCTAGGACAGGTACCTACGAGCAGTACTTC.

The chain links TRBV30 to TRBJ1-2; TRBD1 aligns across 8 bases. V was pared by 7 bases and J by 6 bases, with 10 bases of the junction left unmatched. CDR3 length: 13 amino acids. Germline CDR1 is GTSNPN and CDR2 is SVGIG (reference sequence). The DNA for the CDR3 is TGTGCCTCCCGAGAGGACAGGGACCATGGCTACACCTTC. Translating gives CASREDRDHGYTF.

The chain employs TRBV18 and TRBJ2-1; TRBD2 is a possible D gene (5 bases). Germline V gene sequence: CDR1 KGHSH, CDR2 LQKENI. CDR3 length: 16 amino acids. V was trimmed by 1 base and J by 7 bases, leaving 17 bases between them. CDR3 bases: TGTGCCAGCTCACCACTCGCTGAGGGAATTGGTAATGAGCAGTTCTTC. Residues: CASSPLAEGIGNEQFF. The full variable domain, its missing parts supplied by reference TRBV18 and TRBJ2-1, is NAGVMQNPRHLVRRRGQEARLRCSPMKGHSHVYWYRQLPEEGLKFMVYLQKENIIDESGMPKERFSAEFPKEGPSILRIQQVVRGDSAAYFCASSPLAEGIGNEQFFGPGTRLTVL.

V usage is TRBV11-1 and J usage is TRBJ1-6, with D unresolved. The germline gives CDR1 SGHAT, CDR2 FQDESV (reference sequence). V was shortened by 7 bases and J by 7 bases, with 11 bases between the two germline ends. The CDR3 loop spans 13 amino acids. CDR3 protein: CASTNALNSPLHF. In DNA form, the CDR3 reads TGTGCCAGCACCAACGCGTTGAATTCACCCCTCCACTTT.

This chain connects TRBV5-6 to TRBJ2-7, with D maybe TRBD1 (6 bases). Looked up from germline, CDR1 is SGHDT and CDR2 is YYEEEE. The CDR3 is made up of 15 amino acids. Trimming cost V 0 bases and J 3 bases, with 13 bases left between them. CDR3 residues: CASSLVQGLGYEQYF. CDR3 DNA: TGTGCCAGCAGCTTGGTGCAGGGGTTAGGCTACGAGCAGTACTTC.

This sequence joins TRBV7-7 and TRBJ2-3; TRBD1 aligns across 8 bases. Per the germline V gene, CDR1 is SSHAT and CDR2 is FNYEAQ (reference sequence). The CDR3 length is 18 residues. CDR3 sequence (DNA): TGTGCTGGCAGCTTGTCTCCCGGGACAGGTTATAGCACAGATACGCAGTATTTT. This translates into CAGSLSPGTGYSTDTQYF.

In this sample, this clone turned up a few times. The V and J genes are TRBV15 and TRBJ2-5; D is unclear. This CDR3 contains 14 residues. V was trimmed by 2 bases and J by 11 bases, leaving 18 bases between them. CDR1 LNHNV and CDR2 YYDKDF come from the germline V gene (reference sequence). CDR3 in DNA: TGTGCCACCAGCAGATTCCAGGCTGCTAATGAGCAGTACTTC. Translated, it gives CATSRFQAANEQYF.

This chain joins TRBV5-4 and TRBJ2-1; 7 positions agree with TRBD2. CDR1 is SGHNT and CDR2 is YYREEE in the germline V gene (reference sequence). The CDR3 extends over 14 amino acids. Trimming at V came to 3 bases and at J to 9 bases, leaving 9 bases not matched to a gene. This chain's CDR3 is CASSSRGRDGEQFF. The CDR3, as DNA: TGTGCCAGCAGCTCTCGGGGGAGGGATGGTGAGCAGTTCTTC.

V and J are TRBV14 and TRBJ2-7; 12 bases match TRBD2. CDR3 size: 21 residues. V was pared by 0 bases and J by 1 base, with 16 bases of the junction left unmatched. Germline V gene sequence: CDR1 SGHDN, CDR2 FVKESK. The CDR3 DNA reads as TGTGCCAGCAGCCAAGAGGGACAGGGTGGGTCTAGCGGGAGGGGATCCTACGAGCAGTACTTC. Amino acids: CASSQEGQGGSSGRGSYEQYF. Full variable domain (outside the CDR3, taken from reference TRBV14 and TRBJ2-7): EAGVTQFPSHSVIEKGQTVTLRCDPISGHDNLYWYRRVMGKEIKFLLHFVKESKQDESGMPNNRFLAERTGGTYSTLKVQPAELEDSGVYFCASSQEGQGGSSGRGSYEQYFGPGTRLTVT.

This clone came up a few times. The V gene is TRBV28, the J gene TRBJ1-4, with a possible D match to TRBD1 (5 bases). Germline-derived CDR1 and CDR2 are MDHEN and SYDVKM. This CDR3 has 13 residues. Trimming shortened V by 7 bases and J by 6 bases, and 12 bases separated the two germline ends. The CDR3 reads CASTGLSYEKLFF. CDR3 nucleotide sequence: TGTGCCAGCACAGGGTTAAGCTATGAAAAACTGTTTTTT.

The chain combines TRBV5-1 with TRBJ1-6; 7 bases are a match to TRBD1. V lost 7 bases, J lost 9 bases, and 7 bases stayed unmatched. The CDR3 spans 13 residues. Looked up from germline, CDR1 is SGHRS and CDR2 is YFSETQ. The CDR3: CASPRDRLSPLHF. Here the CDR3 DNA reads TGCGCCAGCCCGAGGGACAGACTTTCACCCCTCCACTTT. The variable domain in full, with the rest retrieved from reference TRBV5-1 and TRBJ1-6, is KAGVTQTPRYLIKTRGQQVTLSCSPISGHRSVSWYQQTPGQGLQFLFEYFSETQRNKGNFPGRFSGRQFSNSRSEMNVSTLELGDSALYLCASPRDRLSPLHFGNGTRLTVT.

The chain recombines TRBV30 with TRBJ2-7, with D possibly TRBD2 on 5 matching bases. The germline CDR1 and CDR2 sequences are GTSNPN and SVGIG (reference sequence). The length of the CDR3 is 14 residues. V was shortened by 1 base and J by 0 bases, with 10 bases between the two germline ends. CDR3 DNA sequence: TGTGCCTGGAGTGGAAGAGGGAGCTCCTACGAGCAGTACTTC. Its translation: CAWSGRGSSYEQYF.

This chain uses TRBV9 with TRBJ2-2; D not certain. The CDR3 is made up of 14 amino acids. Trimming took off 2 bases at V and 7 bases at J, with 12 bases between the two ends. Germline-derived CDR1 and CDR2 are SGDLS and YYNGEE. CDR3 protein: CASSVDGGYGELFF. The CDR3 DNA reads as TGTGCCAGCAGCGTGGATGGCGGTTACGGGGAGCTGTTTTTT. Drawing the rest from reference TRBV9 and TRBJ2-2, the complete variable domain is DSGVTQTPKHLITATGQRVTLRCSPRSGDLSVYWYQQSLDQGLQFLIQYYNGEERAKGNILERFSAQQFPDLHSELNLSSLELGDSALYFCASSVDGGYGELFFGEGSRLTVL.